Following are 27 T cell receptor beta chains from one sample sequenced in a study of blood T cell repertoires in COVID-19 (dated by TCRdb to 2018 to 2020). Libraries were constructed by the immunoSEQ multiplex PCR assay. TCRdb re-hosts the immuneACCESS table, in-frame sequences only. Its copies lack some clones; in the studies checked, an unresolved V gene accounts for under half of them, and the cause for the rest is not known. This sample comprises about 250,000 clones, approximately 90% of them detected only once. The top ten hold 0.75% to 0.9% of the sample. The source material was peripheral blood. The receptors were gathered from a man under 40 with acute or convalescent COVID-19.

J is TRBJ1-6 and V is TRBV28, with a tentative D call TRBD1 (6 bases). This CDR3 contains 17 residues. Germline values: CDR1 MDHEN, CDR2 SYDVKM. V was cut by 6 bases and J by 0 bases, with 15 bases left in between. The CDR3 DNA reads TGTGCCAGCAGAAACCGACAGGCGAGCTCCTATAATTCACCCCTCCACTTT. Protein product: CASRNRQASSYNSPLHF.

The chain employs TRBV2 and TRBJ2-3; tentatively, D is TRBD2 (5 bases). This CDR3 spans 14 amino acids. V gave up 7 bases and J gave up 2 bases, with 13 bases separating them. Germline loops: CDR1 SNHLY, CDR2 FYNNEI. The CDR3 region is CASTRVAITDTQYF. CDR3 DNA sequence: TGTGCCAGCACCCGAGTAGCGATCACAGATACGCAGTATTTT. Full variable domain (outside the CDR3, taken from reference TRBV2 and TRBJ2-3): EPEVTQTPSHQVTQMGQEVILRCVPISNHLYFYWYRQILGQKVEFLVSFYNNEISEKSEIFDDQFSVERPDGSNFTLKIRSTKLEDSAMYFCASTRVAITDTQYFGPGTRLTVL.

This chain connects TRBV20-1 to TRBJ1-3; tentative D call: TRBD1 (5 bases). The germline V gene has CDR1 DFQATT and CDR2 SNEGSKA (reference sequence). The V and J ends lost 3 bases and 3 bases respectively, with 12 bases between them. The CDR3 sequence is 14 residues long. DNA for the CDR3: TGCAGTGCTAGTAGGGGAAACTATGGAAACACCATATATTTT. This gives the protein CSASRGNYGNTIYF.

The genes are TRBV28 and TRBJ1-1; TRBD1 matches 8 bases. The V gene end was trimmed by 8 bases and the J gene end by 8 bases; junction bases not matched to a gene: 4. There are 11 residues in the CDR3. Germline V CDR1 and CDR2: MDHEN, SYDVKM. The CDR3 here is CASYDRGEAFF. CDR3 DNA sequence: TGTGCCAGCTACGACAGGGGAGAAGCTTTCTTT.

The DNA for the CDR3 is TGTGCCAGCAGCCAGGGACAGACCTACGAGCAGTACTTC. Translating it yields CASSQGQTYEQYF. The chain links TRBV7-6 to TRBJ2-7; 7 bases align to TRBD1. Germline CDR1 SGHVS, CDR2 FNYEAQ. The CDR3 sequence is 13 residues long. Germline trimming cut 5 bases from V and 2 bases from J; bases unmatched to any gene: 3.

The CDR3 DNA reads TGTGCCAGCAGATTTAGCGGAGCCAAAAACATTCAGTACTTC. Protein product: CASRFSGAKNIQYF. The chain carries TRBV3-1 (or the pseudogene TRBV3-2) and TRBJ2-4, with a tentative D call TRBD2 (6 bases). Deletions cut 6 bases from V and 0 bases from J, with 9 bases between. CDR3 length: 14 amino acids. In germline, CDR1 is LGHDT, CDR2 YNNKEL (reference sequence).

The chain recombines TRBV21-1 with TRBJ1-1; the table's D call of TRBD1 was not tested on the DNA. TRBV21-1 is a listed pseudogene. The CDR3 is 13 amino acids. The CDR3 coding sequence is TGTGCCAGCCTGGGGGCGGCGAACACTGAAGCTTTCTTT. This translates into CASLGAANTEAFF.

The chain has TRBV6-5 and TRBJ1-4, with D maybe TRBD1 (5 bases). Germline CDR1 is MNHEY and CDR2 is SVGAGI. V shed 6 bases and J shed 4 bases, with 12 bases lying between them. The CDR3 runs to 14 residues. The CDR3 DNA reads TGTGCCAGCAGCCGACAGACCCTTAATGAAAAACTGTTTTTT. Encoded protein: CASSRQTLNEKLFF.

Only one count was recorded for this clone. The chain has TRBV30 and TRBJ1-4; D unclear. Germline V CDR1 and CDR2: GTSNPN, SVGIG (reference sequence). Trimming pared 2 bases from V and 10 bases from J, leaving 14 bases between. This CDR3 is built from 13 residues. The CDR3 sequence is CAWSPRAGGKLFF. In DNA form, the CDR3 reads TGTGCCTGGAGTCCGAGGGCAGGCGGAAAACTGTTTTTT.

The genes are TRBV19 and TRBJ2-7, with 7 bases aligning to TRBD2. Germline CDR1 LNHDA, CDR2 SQIVND (reference sequence). V was clipped by 6 bases and J by 5 bases; unmatched bases: 13. CDR3 size: 15 residues. CDR3 residues: CASSRLETSRNEQYF. Written as DNA, the CDR3 is TGTGCCAGTAGCCGTTTAGAGACTAGCAGGAACGAGCAGTACTTC.

The chain links TRBV28 to TRBJ2-7; 9 nucleotides align to TRBD2. Germline-derived CDR1 and CDR2 are MDHEN and SYDVKM. This CDR3 has 14 residues. The V and J ends lost 7 bases and 1 base, in that order; junction bases with no gene match: 5. The CDR3, as DNA: TGTGCCAGCACTAGCGGGGCTCAGTCCTACGAGCAGTACTTC. Translation: CASTSGAQSYEQYF. The full variable domain, with the rest looked up from reference TRBV28 and TRBJ2-7, is DVKVTQSSRYLVKRTGEKVFLECVQDMDHENMFWYRQDPGLGLRLIYFSYDVKMKEKGDIPEGYSVSREKKERFSLILESASTNQTSMYLCASTSGAQSYEQYFGPGTRLTVT.

The chain carries TRBV30 and TRBJ1-3; TRBD1 matches at 7 bases. Germline CDR1 and CDR2: GTSNPN and SVGIG (reference sequence). V was clipped by 8 bases and J by 3 bases; unmatched bases: 7. The CDR3 runs 13 residues. The CDR3 DNA is TGTGCCGGAGAGGGGGCGAATGGAAACACCATATATTTT. The encoded protein is CAGEGANGNTIYF.

This clone was picked up one time. The chain is built from TRBV25-1 and TRBJ2-7, with D perhaps matching TRBD1 (7 bases). V was clipped by 3 bases and J by 2 bases, with 11 bases between them. Germline lookup yields CDR1 MGHDK and CDR2 SYGVNS. The CDR3 contains 14 residues. CDR3 nucleotides: TGTGCCAGCAGTGATGCGGGACAGCCCTACGAGCAGTACTTC. Its translation is CASSDAGQPYEQYF.

The chain joins TRBV11-2 to TRBJ1-2; 10 bases match TRBD1. From germline, CDR1 is SGHAT and CDR2 FQNNGV. The length of the CDR3 is 17 residues. V was clipped by 1 base and J by 7 bases; unmatched bases: 12. In DNA, the CDR3 is TGTGCCAGCAGCTTAGGGGGGACAGGGGTCGGTATGGGTGGCTACACCTTC. Translating gives CASSLGGTGVGMGGYTF.

To note about this clone: Additional DNA sequences in this sample encode the identical CDR3. The chain carries TRBV4-2 and TRBJ2-5; 12 bases line up with TRBD2. Germline values: CDR1 LGHNA, CDR2 YNFKEQ. CDR3 size: 16 residues. The ends lost 0 bases at V and 5 bases at J; junction bases unmatched: 4. CDR3: CASSQDLTSGSETQYF. The CDR3 region has the DNA TGTGCCAGCAGCCAAGATCTGACTAGCGGGAGTGAGACCCAGTACTTC.

The chain combines TRBV5-1 with TRBJ2-7, with D maybe TRBD2 (6 bases). The CDR3 loop spans 13 amino acids. CDR1 and CDR2 (germline): SGHRS, YFSETQ. V was trimmed by 3 bases and J by 4 bases, leaving 11 bases between them. In nucleotides, the CDR3 is TGCGCCAGCAGCTACGAGACTAGTTACGAGCAGTACTTC. It is translated as CASSYETSYEQYF.

This sequence joins TRBV11-2 and TRBJ2-2; D remains ambiguous. This CDR3 has 14 residues. The germline CDR1 and CDR2 sequences are SGHAT and FQNNGV. V dropped 5 bases and J dropped 5 bases, with 12 bases sitting between them. CDR3 in amino acids: CASSPEFSTGELFF. The DNA for the CDR3 is TGTGCCAGCAGCCCCGAGTTTTCGACCGGGGAGCTGTTTTTT.

V gene TRBV5-1 combines with J gene TRBJ1-2; D possibly corresponds to TRBD1 (5 bases). This CDR3 is built from 14 residues. Germline CDR1 is SGHRS and CDR2 is YFSETQ. V lost 4 bases and J lost 4, with 14 bases in between. CDR3 in DNA: TGCGCCAGCAGCCCTGGGGCAGGGCGCTATGGCTACACCTTC. Translating it yields CASSPGAGRYGYTF.

The chain couples TRBV5-8 to TRBJ2-2; 11 nucleotides agree with TRBD2. Trimming took 0 bases from V and 7 from J; bases not matched to a gene: 8. The germline gives CDR1 SGHTS, CDR2 YDEGEE. The CDR3 totals 17 residues. CDR3 DNA: TGTGCCAGCAGCTTGGCCGCACTAGCGGGAGCGAACGGGGAGCTGTTTTTT. Residues: CASSLAALAGANGELFF.

This chain joins TRBV5-4 and TRBJ2-7; D uncertain. Looked up from germline, CDR1 is SGHNT and CDR2 is YYREEE (reference sequence). The CDR3 spans 14 residues. The V end was cut by 5 bases, the J end by 2 bases, with 14 bases between. As DNA, the CDR3 is TGTGCCAGCAGTCTATCCGGAGCAACCTACGAGCAGTACTTC. It encodes CASSLSGATYEQYF.

V usage is TRBV6-6 and J usage is TRBJ1-5; a weak D match, TRBD1 (6 bases). Trimming took off 6 bases at V and 1 base at J, with 10 bases between the two ends. The CDR3 has 14 residues. CDR1 is MNHNY and CDR2 is SVGAGI in the germline V gene (reference sequence). Here the CDR3 DNA reads TGTGCCAGCAGCATCCAGGGGAGCAATCAGCCCCAGCATTTT. Encoded protein: CASSIQGSNQPQHF.

This clone was observed once. The rearrangement links TRBV5-4 to TRBJ2-3; 7 bases match TRBD2. The CDR3 has 17 amino acids. Germline trimming cut 1 base from V and 2 bases from J; bases unmatched to any gene: 10. CDR1 SGHNT and CDR2 YYREEE come from the germline V gene (reference sequence). CDR3 amino acids: CASSLIKRAGTTDTQYF. The CDR3 DNA follows: TGTGCCAGCAGCTTGATTAAGAGAGCGGGGACCACAGATACGCAGTATTTT.

V usage is TRBV4-2 and J usage is TRBJ1-4; TRBD1 might be the D (6 bases). Germline lookup yields CDR1 LGHNA and CDR2 YNFKEQ. V was pared by 5 bases and J by 13 bases, with 11 bases between. The CDR3 runs to 11 residues. The CDR3 DNA reads as TGTGCCAGCAGCGCCCGGGACACACTGTTTTTT. Its translation: CASSARDTLFF.

The rearrangement uses TRBV30 and TRBJ2-1; possibly TRBD2 for D (5 bases). This CDR3 has 13 residues. Between the trimmed V and J ends, which lost 3 bases and 10 bases, there was a span of 16 bases. CDR1 and CDR2 (germline): GTSNPN, SVGIG (reference sequence). The CDR3, as DNA: TGTGCCTGGAGCGGGGTGGGTCTGGGCGAGCAGTTCTTC. Protein: CAWSGVGLGEQFF. The full variable domain, completed using reference TRBV30 and TRBJ2-1, is SQTIHQWPATLVQPVGSPLSLECTVEGTSNPNLYWYRQAAGRGLQLLFYSVGIGQISSEVPQNLSASRPQDRQFILSSKKLLLSDSGFYLCAWSGVGLGEQFFGPGTRLTVL.

This clone was observed a handful of times. The rearrangement uses TRBV5-8 and TRBJ1-5; D may be TRBD1 (6 bases). Trimming cost V 0 bases and J 1 base, with 8 bases left between them. Per germline, CDR1 SGHTS and CDR2 YDEGEE. The CDR3 runs 15 residues. The CDR3 spells CASSLGTGSNQPQHF. The DNA for the CDR3 is TGTGCCAGCAGCTTGGGTACAGGGAGCAATCAGCCCCAGCATTTT.

The genes are TRBV6-5 and TRBJ2-1; the D is unclear. The CDR3 loop spans 12 amino acids. In germline, CDR1 is MNHEY, CDR2 SVGAGI. Trimming took off 6 bases at V and 6 bases at J, with 9 bases between the two ends. The CDR3 nucleotides are TGTGCCAGCAGCGTCCTAGGCAATGAGCAGTTCTTC. As protein: CASSVLGNEQFF.

J is TRBJ1-2 and V is TRBV7-3; D may be TRBD1 (6 bases). The CDR3 is 15 amino acids. Deletions cut 5 bases from V and 4 bases from J, with 17 bases between. Germline V gives CDR1 SGHTA, CDR2 FQGTGA. As DNA, the CDR3 is TGTGCCAGCAGCCCAGGGGTAGATATCGGCTATGGCTACACCTTC. Translated, it gives CASSPGVDIGYGYTF. The full variable domain, completed using reference TRBV7-3 and TRBJ1-2, is GAGVSQTPSNKVTEKGKYVELRCDPISGHTALYWYRQSLGQGPEFLIYFQGTGAADDSGLPNDRFFAVRPEGSVSTLKIQRTERGDSAVYLCASSPGVDIGYGYTFGSGTRLTVV.